The present entry profiles one T cell receptor beta chain with its context. The antigen is not known. This sample is part of a study of regulatory T cells. V shed 3 bases and J 2 bases; nucleotides not matched to a gene: 5. The germline gives CDR1 MDHEN, CDR2 SYDVKM. The CDR3 spans 15 residues. Primers: 52 TRBV forward and 13 TRBJ reverse. Repertoires were generated with immunoSEQ multiplex PCR, while TCRdb's copy carries only in-frame clones and drops some. The table includes 20,000 to 25,000 clones, 93% detected once. Broader study findings: Regulatory T cells showed the strongest V-J pair restriction and V/J gene skewing among patient repertoires.

Sequencing was performed on CD8+ T cells sorted from blood. This sequence joins TRBV28 and TRBJ2-7; 9 positions match TRBD1. The receptor's source is a child younger than 10 with CD3G deficiency. The CDR3 region is CASSLPGQGTYEQYF. In DNA, the CDR3 is TGTGCCAGCAGTTTGCCGGGACAGGGAACCTACGAGCAGTACTTC. The variable domain in full, with the rest retrieved from reference TRBV28 and TRBJ2-7, is DVKVTQSSRYLVKRTGEKVFLECVQDMDHENMFWYRQDPGLGLRLIYFSYDVKMKEKGDIPEGYSVSREKKERFSLILESASTNQTSMYLCASSLPGQGTYEQYFGPGTRLTVT.